The 20 T cell receptor beta chains below were found in one sample sequenced in a study of PD-1 blockade in classical Hodgkin lymphoma. Stated time point: cycle 4 day 1 (C4D1), after 5 to 7 weeks of nivolumab. Each patient's relapse followed autologous stem cell transplantation, and brentuximab vedotin exposure varied. Clones were read by immunoSEQ multiplex PCR, and TCRdb kept only the in-frame ones, dropping some. The table records tens of thousands of clones, about 85% of them present only once. Source: peripheral blood mononuclear cells (PBMCs), taken before the fourth cycle of nivolumab. Source of these receptors: a human donor with classical Hodgkin lymphoma.

On this clone itself: The same CDR3 is also encoded by other DNA sequences in this sample. The chain recombines TRBV5-1 with TRBJ1-1; D unresolved. V was shortened by 0 bases and J by 1 base, with 7 bases between the two germline ends. CDR3 length: 14 residues. CDR1 and CDR2 (germline): SGHRS, YFSETQ. CDR3 loop: CASSLAAENTEAFF. The CDR3 nucleotides read TGCGCCAGCAGCTTGGCCGCGGAGAACACTGAAGCTTTCTTT.

This chain uses TRBV19 with TRBJ2-3; D gene ambiguous. V was clipped by 0 bases and J by 4 bases, with 5 bases between them. The germline gives CDR1 LNHDA, CDR2 SQIVND (reference sequence). The CDR3 has 13 amino acids. The CDR3 protein is CASSIDRADTQYF. As DNA, the CDR3 is TGTGCCAGTAGTATAGATAGGGCAGATACGCAGTATTTT.

This clone has only one observation. V and J are TRBV9 and TRBJ2-5, with 7 bases lining up with TRBD1. The J segment lost 1 base and the V segment lost 3 bases, leaving 3 bases of the junction unmatched. Germline V CDR1 and CDR2: SGDLS, YYNGEE. This CDR3 contains 14 residues. In DNA form, the CDR3 reads TGTGCCAGCAGCGCGACAGGGCCCCAAGAGACCCAGTACTTC. Encoded protein: CASSATGPQETQYF. Together with reference TRBV9 and TRBJ2-5, the CDR3 gives the full variable domain: DSGVTQTPKHLITATGQRVTLRCSPRSGDLSVYWYQQSLDQGLQFLIQYYNGEERAKGNILERFSAQQFPDLHSELNLSSLELGDSALYFCASSATGPQETQYFGPGTRLLVL.

This sequence joins TRBV7-9 and TRBJ1-2; perhaps TRBD1 as D (5 bases). Trimming pared 5 bases from V and 3 bases from J, leaving 10 bases between. The CDR3 contains 13 residues. The germline V gene encodes CDR1 SEHNR and CDR2 FQNEAQ (reference sequence). The CDR3 loop is CASSPLGDYGYTF. CDR3 nucleotides: TGTGCCAGCAGCCCGCTGGGGGACTATGGCTACACCTTC.

The chain carries TRBV5-1 and TRBJ1-6; possibly TRBD1 for D (6 bases). Germline loops: CDR1 SGHRS, CDR2 YFSETQ. This CDR3 region has 14 residues. V was pared by 3 bases and J by 9 bases, with 13 bases between. CDR3 sequence (DNA): TGCGCCAGCAGCTCGCAGGGGAATCGTTCACCCCTCCACTTT. Protein sequence: CASSSQGNRSPLHF.

This chain uses TRBV27 with TRBJ2-1; 10 bases fit TRBD2. The V and J ends lost 5 bases and 8 bases, in that order; junction bases with no gene match: 12. CDR1 and CDR2 (germline): MNHEY, SMNVEV (reference sequence). The length of the CDR3 is 16 residues. The chain's CDR3 is CASSKQRGGRRDEQFF. In DNA, the CDR3 is TGTGCCAGCAGTAAACAGCGGGGGGGCCGAAGGGATGAGCAGTTCTTC.

This clone has more than one count but fewer than ten. The chain joins TRBV28 to TRBJ2-5; the match to TRBD2 covers 8 bases. CDR3 length: 14 residues. Trimming took 8 bases from V and 0 from J; bases not matched to a gene: 5. CDR1 is MDHEN, CDR2 SYDVKM, per germline. CDR3 DNA sequence: TGTGCCAGCCGCCGGGGGGGGTACCAAGAGACCCAGTACTTC. It codes for CASRRGGYQETQYF.

The chain recombines TRBV19 with TRBJ2-3, with 10 nucleotides matching TRBD2. The CDR3 is 18 amino acids. CDR1 is LNHDA and CDR2 is SQIVND in the germline V gene (reference sequence). V was clipped by 3 bases and J by 1 base; unmatched bases: 10. Here the CDR3 reads CASSILGLAGAGTDTQYF. The DNA for the CDR3 is TGTGCCAGTAGTATCCTGGGGCTAGCGGGGGCCGGCACAGATACGCAGTATTTT. The full variable domain, in which reference TRBV19 and TRBJ2-3 provide the parts outside the CDR3, is DGGITQSPKYLFRKEGQNVTLSCEQNLNHDAMYWYRQDPGQGLRLIYYSQIVNDFQKGDIAEGYSVSREKKESFPLTVTSAQKNPTAFYLCASSILGLAGAGTDTQYFGPGTRLTVL.

J is TRBJ1-1 and V is TRBV19; D unclear. V lost 4 bases to trimming and J lost 0 bases, with 18 bases between them. The CDR3 loop spans 17 amino acids. In germline, CDR1 is LNHDA, CDR2 SQIVND (reference sequence). CDR3 in DNA: TGTGCCAGTAGTACCCTACCGGAGTTTTACGTGAACACTGAAGCTTTCTTT. It translates to CASSTLPEFYVNTEAFF. Full variable domain (rest looked up from reference TRBV19 and TRBJ1-1): DGGITQSPKYLFRKEGQNVTLSCEQNLNHDAMYWYRQDPGQGLRLIYYSQIVNDFQKGDIAEGYSVSREKKESFPLTVTSAQKNPTAFYLCASSTLPEFYVNTEAFFGQGTRLTVV.

This chain connects TRBV7-9 to TRBJ2-1; D is possibly TRBD2 (6 bases). Trimming cost V 7 bases and J 9 bases, with 22 bases left between them. CDR1 is SEHNR, CDR2 FQNEAQ, per germline (reference sequence). This CDR3 has 15 amino acids. The CDR3 here is CASTAGLDPMGEQFF. The CDR3 region has the DNA TGTGCCAGCACGGCGGGGCTAGACCCCATGGGTGAGCAGTTCTTC.

This sequence joins TRBV14 and TRBJ2-3, with unresolved D. CDR1 and CDR2 (germline): SGHDN, FVKESK. This CDR3 has 12 residues. V was pared by 4 bases and J by 7 bases, with 9 bases between. CDR3: CASSLQTYTQYF. DNA of the CDR3: TGTGCCAGCAGCCTCCAGACGTATACGCAGTATTTT.

The chain couples TRBV30 to TRBJ1-2, with D perhaps TRBD1 (5 bases). Germline V gene data show CDR1 as GTSNPN and CDR2 as SVGIG (reference sequence). Trimming took 2 bases from V and 2 from J, leaving 15 bases between them. The length of the CDR3 is 15 residues. CDR3: CAWSLSEQANYGYTF. The CDR3 DNA reads TGTGCCTGGAGTTTAAGCGAACAGGCAAACTATGGCTACACCTTC.

The chain uses TRBV6-5 and TRBJ2-1; 9 bases agree with TRBD1. Germline-derived CDR1 and CDR2 are MNHEY and SVGAGI. The CDR3 spans 12 residues. J was trimmed by 7 bases and V by 8 bases; bases with no gene match: 3. The CDR3 region is CASGTGRNEQFF. The CDR3 DNA reads as TGTGCCAGCGGGACAGGGAGGAATGAGCAGTTCTTC.

The V call is TRBV12-5, the J call TRBJ1-1; possibly TRBD1 for D (5 bases). The CDR3 is 17 residues long. V dropped 2 bases and J dropped 0 bases, with 16 bases sitting between them. Germline V gene lookup returns CDR1 LGHNT and CDR2 FRNRAP. The CDR3 DNA reads as TGTGCTAGTGGTTTGAAAAAAGGGGCCAAGATGAACACTGAAGCTTTCTTT. It yields the protein CASGLKKGAKMNTEAFF.

A remark on this clone: Other DNA sequences in this sample translate to the same CDR3. The chain combines TRBV5-1 with TRBJ1-6; D perhaps matches TRBD1 (6 bases). With 0 bases removed from V and 9 bases from J, the gap between germline ends came to 10 bases. Germline V gives CDR1 SGHRS, CDR2 YFSETQ. The CDR3 runs 14 residues. The DNA for the CDR3 is TGCGCCAGCAGCTTGGAAGGGGGTCGTTCACCCCTCCACTTT. Amino acid sequence: CASSLEGGRSPLHF. The variable domain in full, completed from reference TRBV5-1 and TRBJ1-6, reads KAGVTQTPRYLIKTRGQQVTLSCSPISGHRSVSWYQQTPGQGLQFLFEYFSETQRNKGNFPGRFSGRQFSNSRSEMNVSTLELGDSALYLCASSLEGGRSPLHFGNGTRLTVT.

The V call is TRBV9, the J call TRBJ2-5, with a weak D call TRBD1 (6 bases). V shed 4 bases and J shed 1 base, with 11 bases lying between them. The CDR3 is 14 amino acids. CDR1 is SGDLS, CDR2 YYNGEE, per germline. CDR3 sequence reads: CASSLDSPQETQYF. CDR3 nucleotide sequence: TGTGCCAGCAGCTTGGACAGCCCCCAAGAGACCCAGTACTTC.

The rearrangement joins TRBV5-1 to TRBJ1-5; D remains unclear. The germline V and J ends were trimmed by 0 bases and 7 bases, with 11 bases remaining between them. Germline loops: CDR1 SGHRS, CDR2 YFSETQ. CDR3 length: 14 amino acids. The DNA of the CDR3 is TGCGCCAGCAGCTTGGTTCCCGGTCCCCAGCCCCAGCATTTT. Its translation is CASSLVPGPQPQHF.

The chain combines TRBV11-2 with TRBJ2-7; D ambiguous. Trimming took 1 base from V and 3 from J, leaving 4 bases between them. The CDR3 loop spans 12 amino acids. Germline V CDR1 and CDR2: SGHAT, FQNNGV. The CDR3, as DNA: TGTGCCAGCAGCTTAGTGGGCTACGAGCAGTACTTC. It encodes CASSLVGYEQYF.

The chain carries TRBV6-5 and TRBJ1-2, with D tentatively TRBD1 (6 bases). In germline, CDR1 is MNHEY, CDR2 SVGAGI. The CDR3 has 14 residues. V was clipped by 0 bases and J by 7 bases, with 12 bases between them. CDR3 coding DNA: TGTGCCAGCAGTTACTCGAACAGGGCTGGTGGCTACACCTTC. Translating it yields CASSYSNRAGGYTF.

This clone was detected only a few times. The V and J genes are TRBV12-5 and TRBJ2-1; tentative D call: TRBD2 (7 bases). The V end lost 0 bases, the J end lost 5 bases, and 26 bases lay between the germline ends. CDR1 and CDR2 from the germline V gene are LGHNT and FRNRAP. This CDR3 is built from 20 residues. The CDR3 spells CASGLVLNREGVIYHNEQFF. The CDR3, as DNA: TGTGCTAGTGGTTTGGTACTAAATAGGGAGGGGGTTATTTACCACAATGAGCAGTTCTTC.